This TCR beta chain was obtained from a study of blood T cell repertoires in COVID-19. On the study more broadly: Some COVID-19 samples were acute and others convalescent; all came from the United States, Italy and Spain.

Authors' data handling: Estimation of nucleated cell counts relied on the amplification of reference gene primers. Here immunoSEQ multiplex PCR was the method, and the copy in TCRdb shows in-frame clones only, minus some. V, J and clone size derive from that table, while D and trimming were established from the DNA sequence. The sample carries 30,000 or so clones, roughly 85% recorded once. Germline V gives CDR1 SEHNR, CDR2 FQNEAQ (reference sequence). The CDR3 runs to 10 residues. V gave up 7 bases and J gave up 5 bases, with 5 bases separating them. This receptor was identified in a man aged 50-60 years with acute or convalescent COVID-19. This chain joins TRBV7-9 and TRBJ2-5; D is uncertain. The sequencing input was peripheral blood. CDR3 loop: CASNGETQYF. DNA for the CDR3: TGTGCCAGCAACGGGGAGACCCAGTACTTC.